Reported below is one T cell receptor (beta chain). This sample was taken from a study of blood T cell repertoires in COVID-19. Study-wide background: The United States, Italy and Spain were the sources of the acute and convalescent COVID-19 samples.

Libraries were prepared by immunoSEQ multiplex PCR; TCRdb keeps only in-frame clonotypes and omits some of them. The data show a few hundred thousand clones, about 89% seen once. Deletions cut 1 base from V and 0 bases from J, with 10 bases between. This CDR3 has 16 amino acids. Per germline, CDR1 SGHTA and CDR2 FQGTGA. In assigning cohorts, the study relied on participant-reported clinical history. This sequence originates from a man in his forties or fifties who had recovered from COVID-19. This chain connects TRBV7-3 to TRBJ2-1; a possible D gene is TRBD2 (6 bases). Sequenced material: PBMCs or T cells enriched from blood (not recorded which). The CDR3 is CASSLRVGGSYNEQFF. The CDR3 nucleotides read TGTGCCAGCAGCTTAAGGGTCGGGGGCTCCTACAATGAGCAGTTCTTC.